The rows below give T cell receptor beta chains drawn from one sample of a study of siplizumab effects on memory and regulatory T cells. Sequencing used immunoSEQ multiplex PCR; TCRdb keeps in-frame clones, though not all of them. Counted here are about 94,000 clones, 90% to 95% occurring once; the ten biggest clones make up around 0.31%. The sequencing sample was made of non-Treg CD4+ T cells sorted from blood. The receptors originated from a human donor in good health. Each CDR3 is given with its conserved first and last residue. Each record gives: clone size, J gene, V gene, D gene, CDR3 protein, CDR3 DNA. The D gene is left open where the match is weak. Clone size appears in some rows only: once, few, many, or a class for an expanded clone.

>once|TRBJ2-3|TRBV15|TRBD2
CATRGDGLAARTDTQYF
TGTGCCACCAGAGGCGACGGACTAGCGGCCCGCACAGATACGCAGTATTTT
>-|TRBJ2-5|TRBV20-1|-
CSAGRRGTQYF
TGCAGTGCTGGGAGGAGGGGGACCCAGTACTTC
>once|TRBJ2-7|TRBV13|-
CASSRLGVSYEQYF
TGTGCCAGCAGCAGGTTGGGGGTTTCCTACGAGCAGTACTTC
>-|TRBJ1-2|TRBV28|TRBD1
CASSDLSGTGKGDYGYTF
TGTGCCAGCAGCGATTTGTCCGGGACAGGGAAGGGCGACTATGGCTACACCTTC
>-|TRBJ2-5|TRBV10-3|TRBD1
CAISPGQRETQYF
TGTGCCATCAGTCCGGGACAGAGGGAGACCCAGTACTTC
>-|TRBJ1-5|TRBV27|-
CAGLRDQPQHF
TGTGCCGGATTGAGGGATCAGCCCCAGCATTTT
>once|TRBJ1-6|TRBV7-9|-
CASSLQTRINSPLHF
TGTGCCAGCAGCCTCCAGACCCGAATAAATTCACCCCTCCACTTT
>few|TRBJ1-1|TRBV6-1|-
CASSEQQYTEAFF
TGTGCCAGCAGTGAACAGCAGTACACTGAAGCTTTCTTT
>-|TRBJ1-2|TRBV5-1|TRBD1
CASSLIRGTGADGYTF
TGCGCCAGCAGCTTAATTAGGGGGACAGGGGCAGACGGCTACACCTTC
>-|TRBJ2-7|TRBV29-1|TRBD1
CSVVSGGSYEQYF
TGCAGCGTTGTCTCAGGGGGCTCCTACGAGCAGTACTTC
>-|TRBJ2-1|TRBV6-5|TRBD2
CASRTSGGDYNEQFF
TGTGCCAGCAGGACTAGCGGAGGGGACTACAATGAGCAGTTCTTC
>-|TRBJ2-1|TRBV7-3|-
CASSSSGRNEQFF
TGTGCCAGCAGCTCCAGCGGGCGGAATGAGCAGTTCTTC
>-|TRBJ2-7|TRBV9|TRBD1
CASSTRRDSSTYEQYF
TGTGCCAGCAGCACCCGACGGGACAGCTCTACCTACGAGCAGTACTTC
>-|TRBJ1-4|TRBV5-1|-
CATKTNQGKNEKLFF
TGCGCCACCAAAACAAACCAGGGGAAAAATGAAAAACTGTTTTTT
>-|TRBJ1-4|TRBV7-9|-
CASSLGDRSEAKKLFF
TGTGCCAGCAGCTTAGGTGACAGGTCCGAGGCTAAAAAACTGTTTTTT
>once|TRBJ2-4|TRBV5-1|-
CASSDDNFAKNIQYF
TGCGCCAGCAGCGACGACAATTTCGCCAAAAACATTCAGTACTTC
>-|TRBJ2-1|TRBV13|-
CASTEVTDRGEQFF
TGTGCCAGCACCGAGGTGACAGATCGAGGTGAGCAGTTCTTC
>-|TRBJ2-1|TRBV7-9|TRBD2
CASSHNSGPFGGRYNEQFF
TGTGCCAGCAGTCACAATAGCGGGCCGTTTGGGGGAAGATACAATGAGCAGTTCTTC
>-|TRBJ2-7|TRBV5-4|TRBD1
CASSLTGTGPYEQYF
TGTGCCAGCAGCTTGACCGGGACAGGGCCCTACGAGCAGTACTTC
>-|TRBJ1-1|TRBV7-2|TRBD1
CASSLRQGGTEAFF
TGTGCCAGCAGCTTACGACAGGGAGGCACTGAAGCTTTCTTT
>-|TRBJ2-3|TRBV5-1|-
CASSFAGASDTQYF
TGCGCCAGCAGCTTCGCGGGGGCCTCAGATACGCAGTATTTT
>-|TRBJ2-6|TRBV19|-
CASSRGANVLTF
TGTGCCAGTAGTAGGGGGGCCAACGTCCTGACTTTC
>-|TRBJ2-7|TRBV19|-
CASKRDDGTYEQYF
TGTGCCAGTAAAAGGGACGACGGCACCTACGAGCAGTACTTC
>-|TRBJ2-2|TRBV7-2|-
CASSSRAASGELFF
TGTGCCAGCAGCTCTAGGGCAGCTTCCGGGGAGCTGTTTTTT
>-|TRBJ2-1|TRBV18|TRBD2
CASSPPGLAGGLNEQFF
TGTGCCAGCTCACCACCGGGACTAGCGGGAGGTTTGAATGAGCAGTTCTTC
>-|TRBJ1-2|TRBV9|-
CASSGNREGYTF
TGTGCCAGCAGCGGAAACAGGGAGGGCTACACCTTC
>-|TRBJ1-1|TRBV10-2|-
CASSEDTFWDTEAFF
TGCGCCAGCAGTGAGGATACATTTTGGGACACTGAAGCTTTCTTT
>once|TRBJ2-7|TRBV7-8|TRBD1
CASSLPLARTGFYEQYF
TGTGCCAGCAGCTTACCTCTTGCTAGGACAGGGTTTTACGAGCAGTACTTC
>-|TRBJ1-4|TRBV9|-
CASSVGIATNEKLFF
TGTGCCAGCAGCGTAGGGATCGCAACTAATGAAAAACTGTTTTTT
>-|TRBJ2-7|TRBV18|-
CASSPRQSTYEQYF
TGTGCCAGCTCACCCCGACAGAGCACCTACGAGCAGTACTTC
>-|TRBJ1-1|TRBV29-1|-
CSVTTVNTEAFF
TGCAGCGTTACTACAGTGAACACTGAAGCTTTCTTT
>once|TRBJ2-1|TRBV7-9|TRBD2
CASSSAGGNEQFF
TGTGCCAGCAGCTCGGCCGGGGGGAATGAGCAGTTCTTC
>-|TRBJ1-1|TRBV5-6|TRBD1
CASSLISGQGTAFF
TGTGCCAGCAGCTTGATCTCGGGACAGGGGACAGCTTTCTTT
>-|TRBJ1-5|TRBV6-5|-
CASSNGPDSNQPQHF
TGTGCCAGCAGTAACGGTCCGGATAGCAATCAGCCCCAGCATTTT
>-|TRBJ2-7|TRBV10-3|-
CAISERGAGTYEQYF
TGTGCCATCAGTGAGCGAGGAGCGGGCACCTACGAGCAGTACTTC
>-|TRBJ2-1|TRBV7-3|-
CASSLWAGYSMNEQFF
TGTGCCAGCAGCTTATGGGCGGGATATTCTATGAATGAGCAGTTCTTC
>-|TRBJ1-2|TRBV12-5|-
CASGLFAGGYTF
TGTGCTAGTGGTTTGTTCGCGGGAGGCTACACCTTC
>-|TRBJ2-7|TRBV14|-
CASSHRGGAPQYF
TGTGCCAGCAGCCATCGCGGTGGGGCTCCGCAGTACTTC
>once|TRBJ2-3|TRBV2|TRBD2
CASRIGLVADTQYF
TGTGCCAGCAGGATCGGACTAGTGGCAGATACGCAGTATTTT
>-|TRBJ2-2|TRBV7-2|TRBD1
CASSPRQGSGELFF
TGTGCCAGCAGCCCACGACAGGGCTCCGGGGAGCTGTTTTTT
>-|TRBJ2-7|TRBV6-1|-
CASTGIHYEQYF
TGTGCCTCCACAGGGATCCACTACGAGCAGTACTTC
>-|TRBJ1-5|TRBV19|-
CASGDSNQPQHF
TGTGCCAGTGGGGATAGCAATCAGCCCCAGCATTTT
>once|TRBJ2-2|TRBV5-1|-
CASSPETRVAVPGELFF
TGCGCCAGCAGCCCCGAGACCCGGGTCGCCGTACCCGGGGAGCTGTTTTTT
>-|TRBJ2-5|TRBV2|TRBD2
CASSEALRGEETQYF
TGTGCCAGCAGTGAAGCGCTTCGGGGGGAAGAGACCCAGTACTTC
>-|TRBJ2-7|TRBV13|TRBD1
CASSSGGDRGLYEQYF
TGTGCCAGCAGCTCCGGGGGGGACAGGGGGCTCTACGAGCAGTACTTC
>-|TRBJ2-5|TRBV7-9|-
CASSPIQGFETQYF
TGTGCCAGCAGCCCTATACAGGGTTTTGAGACCCAGTACTTC
>-|TRBJ1-2|TRBV5-4|-
CASNTPLHGYTF
TGTGCCAGCAACACCCCCCTCCATGGCTACACCTTC
>once|TRBJ2-2|TRBV2|TRBD1
CASRRDRALTGELFF
TGTGCCAGCAGGAGGGACAGGGCCCTGACCGGGGAGCTGTTTTTT